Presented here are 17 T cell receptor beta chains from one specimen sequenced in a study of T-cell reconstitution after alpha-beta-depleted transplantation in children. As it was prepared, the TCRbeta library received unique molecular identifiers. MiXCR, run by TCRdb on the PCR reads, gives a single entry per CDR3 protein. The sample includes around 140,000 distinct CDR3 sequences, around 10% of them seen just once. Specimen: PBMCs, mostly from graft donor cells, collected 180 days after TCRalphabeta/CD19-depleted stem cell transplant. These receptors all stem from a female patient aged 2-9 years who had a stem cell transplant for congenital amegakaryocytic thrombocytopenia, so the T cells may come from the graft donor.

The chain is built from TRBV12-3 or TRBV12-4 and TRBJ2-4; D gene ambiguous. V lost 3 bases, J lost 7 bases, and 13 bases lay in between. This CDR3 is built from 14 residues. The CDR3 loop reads CASSFFSEWNIQYF. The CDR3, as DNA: TGTGCCAGCAGTTTTTTTTCCGAGTGGAACATTCAGTACTTC.

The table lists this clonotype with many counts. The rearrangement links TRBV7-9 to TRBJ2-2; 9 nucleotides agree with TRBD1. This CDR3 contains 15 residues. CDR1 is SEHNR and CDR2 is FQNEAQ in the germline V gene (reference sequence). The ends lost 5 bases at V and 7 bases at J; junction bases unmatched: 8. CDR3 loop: CASSPRTGEIGELFF. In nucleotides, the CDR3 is TGTGCCAGCAGCCCAAGGACAGGGGAGATCGGGGAGCTGTTTTTT.

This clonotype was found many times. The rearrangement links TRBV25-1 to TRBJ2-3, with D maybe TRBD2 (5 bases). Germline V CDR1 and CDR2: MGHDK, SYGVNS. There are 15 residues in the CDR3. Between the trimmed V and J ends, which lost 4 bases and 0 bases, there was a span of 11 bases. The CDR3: CASSVAGASTDTQYF. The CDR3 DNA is TGTGCCAGCAGTGTCGCGGGCGCTAGCACAGATACGCAGTATTTT.

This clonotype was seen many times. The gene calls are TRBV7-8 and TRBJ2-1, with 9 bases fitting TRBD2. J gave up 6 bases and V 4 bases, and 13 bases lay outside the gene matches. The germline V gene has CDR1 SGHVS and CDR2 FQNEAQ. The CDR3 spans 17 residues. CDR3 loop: CASSSRWSSGVSNEQFF. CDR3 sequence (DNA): TGTGCCAGCAGCTCCCGCTGGTCTAGCGGGGTCAGCAATGAGCAGTTCTTC.

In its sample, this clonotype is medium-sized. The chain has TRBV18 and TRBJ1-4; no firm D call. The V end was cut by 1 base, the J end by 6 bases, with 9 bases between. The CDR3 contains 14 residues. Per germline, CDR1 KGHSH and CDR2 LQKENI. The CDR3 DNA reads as TGTGCCAGCTCACCACGGTTTCGGGATGAAAAACTGTTTTTT. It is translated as CASSPRFRDEKLFF. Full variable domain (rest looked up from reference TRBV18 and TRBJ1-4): NAGVMQNPRHLVRRRGQEARLRCSPMKGHSHVYWYRQLPEEGLKFMVYLQKENIIDESGMPKERFSAEFPKEGPSILRIQQVVRGDSAAYFCASSPRFRDEKLFFGSGTQLSVL.

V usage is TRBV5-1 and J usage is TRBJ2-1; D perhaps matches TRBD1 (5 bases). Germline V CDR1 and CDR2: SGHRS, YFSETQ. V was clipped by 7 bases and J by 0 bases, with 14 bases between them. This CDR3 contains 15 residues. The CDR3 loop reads CASAPQGYSYNEQFF. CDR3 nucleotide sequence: TGCGCCAGCGCACCCCAGGGATACTCCTACAATGAGCAGTTCTTC.

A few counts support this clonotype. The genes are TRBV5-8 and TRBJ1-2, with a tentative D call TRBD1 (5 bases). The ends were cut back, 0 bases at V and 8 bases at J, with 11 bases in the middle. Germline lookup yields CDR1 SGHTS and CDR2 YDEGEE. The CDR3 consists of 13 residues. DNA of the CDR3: TGTGCCAGCAGCTTGGAGCAGGGTCTAGGCTACACCTTC. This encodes CASSLEQGLGYTF.

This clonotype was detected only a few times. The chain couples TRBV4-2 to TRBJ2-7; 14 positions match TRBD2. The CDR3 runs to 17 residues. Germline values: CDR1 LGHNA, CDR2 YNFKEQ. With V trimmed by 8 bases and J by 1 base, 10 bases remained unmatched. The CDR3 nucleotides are TGTGCCAGCGGCCCCGGACTAGCGGGGGGAGGGTCCTACGAGCAGTACTTC. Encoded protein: CASGPGLAGGGSYEQYF.

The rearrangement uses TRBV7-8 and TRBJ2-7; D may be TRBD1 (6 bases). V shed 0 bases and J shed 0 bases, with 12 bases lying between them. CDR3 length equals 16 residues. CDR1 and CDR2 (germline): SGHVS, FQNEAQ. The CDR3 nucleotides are TGTGCCAGCAGCTTAGCGGGGGCGGTGAGCTCCTACGAGCAGTACTTC. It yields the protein CASSLAGAVSSYEQYF. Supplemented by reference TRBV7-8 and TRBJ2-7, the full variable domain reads GAGVSQSPRYKVAKRGQDVALRCDPISGHVSLFWYQQALGQGPEFLTYFQNEAQLDKSGLPSDRFFAERPEGSVSTLKIQRTQQEDSAVYLCASSLAGAVSSYEQYFGPGTRLTVT.

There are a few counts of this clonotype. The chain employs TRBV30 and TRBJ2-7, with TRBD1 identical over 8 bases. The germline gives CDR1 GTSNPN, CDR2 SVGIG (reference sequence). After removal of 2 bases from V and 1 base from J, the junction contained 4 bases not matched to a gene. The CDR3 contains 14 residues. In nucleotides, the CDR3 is TGTGCCTGGAGTTTCGGACAGGGTTCCTACGAGCAGTACTTC. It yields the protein CAWSFGQGSYEQYF.

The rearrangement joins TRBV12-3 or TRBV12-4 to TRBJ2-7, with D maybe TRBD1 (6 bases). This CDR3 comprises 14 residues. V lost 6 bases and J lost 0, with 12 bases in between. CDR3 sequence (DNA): TGTGCCAGCAGCAACGACAGGAGCTCCTACGAGCAGTACTTC. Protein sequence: CASSNDRSSYEQYF.

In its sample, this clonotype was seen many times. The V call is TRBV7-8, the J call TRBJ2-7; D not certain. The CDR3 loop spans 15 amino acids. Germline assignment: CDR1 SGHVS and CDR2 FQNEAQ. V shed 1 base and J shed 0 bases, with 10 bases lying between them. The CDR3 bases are TGTGCCAGCAGCTTAGGGATAGGAATCTCCTACGAGCAGTACTTC. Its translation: CASSLGIGISYEQYF. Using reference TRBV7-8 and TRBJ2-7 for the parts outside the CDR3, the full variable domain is GAGVSQSPRYKVAKRGQDVALRCDPISGHVSLFWYQQALGQGPEFLTYFQNEAQLDKSGLPSDRFFAERPEGSVSTLKIQRTQQEDSAVYLCASSLGIGISYEQYFGPGTRLTVT.

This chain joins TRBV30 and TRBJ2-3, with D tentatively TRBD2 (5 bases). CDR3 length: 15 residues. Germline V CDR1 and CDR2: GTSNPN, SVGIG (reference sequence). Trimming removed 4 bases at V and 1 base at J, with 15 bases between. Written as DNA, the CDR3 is TGTGCCTGGAAGCCTCGGCGGGCCCGCACAGATACGCAGTATTTT. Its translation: CAWKPRRARTDTQYF. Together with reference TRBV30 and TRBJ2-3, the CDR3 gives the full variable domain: SQTIHQWPATLVQPVGSPLSLECTVEGTSNPNLYWYRQAAGRGLQLLFYSVGIGQISSEVPQNLSASRPQDRQFILSSKKLLLSDSGFYLCAWKPRRARTDTQYFGPGTRLTVL.

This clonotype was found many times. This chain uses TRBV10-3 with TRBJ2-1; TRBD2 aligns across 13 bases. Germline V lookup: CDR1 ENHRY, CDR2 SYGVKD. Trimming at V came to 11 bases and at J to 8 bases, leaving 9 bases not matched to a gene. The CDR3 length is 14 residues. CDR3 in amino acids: CASGLAGVIDEQFF. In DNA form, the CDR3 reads TGTGCCTCAGGACTAGCGGGAGTCATCGATGAGCAGTTCTTC.

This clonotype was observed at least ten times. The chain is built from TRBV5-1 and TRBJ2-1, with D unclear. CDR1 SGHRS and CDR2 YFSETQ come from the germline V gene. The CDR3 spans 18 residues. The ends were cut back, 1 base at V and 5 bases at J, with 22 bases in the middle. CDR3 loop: CASSLFPGPYSGDNEQFF. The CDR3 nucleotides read TGCGCCAGCAGCTTGTTTCCTGGACCCTACTCGGGTGACAATGAGCAGTTCTTC.

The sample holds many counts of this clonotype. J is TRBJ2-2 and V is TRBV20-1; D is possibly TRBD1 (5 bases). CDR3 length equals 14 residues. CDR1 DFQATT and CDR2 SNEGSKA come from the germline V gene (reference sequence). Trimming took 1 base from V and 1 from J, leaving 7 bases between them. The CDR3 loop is CSARGQKNTGELFF. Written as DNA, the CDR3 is TGCAGTGCTAGAGGACAGAAGAACACCGGGGAGCTGTTTTTT.

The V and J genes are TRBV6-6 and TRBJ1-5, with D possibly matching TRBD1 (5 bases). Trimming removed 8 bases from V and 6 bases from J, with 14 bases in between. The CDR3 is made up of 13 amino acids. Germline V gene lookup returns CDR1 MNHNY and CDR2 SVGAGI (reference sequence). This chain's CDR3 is CASRGGERQPQHF. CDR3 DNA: TGTGCCAGCCGCGGAGGGGAGCGTCAGCCCCAGCATTTT.